This T cell receptor (beta chain) came from a study of blood T cell repertoires in COVID-19. Looking at the study overall: Donors in the United States, Italy and Spain gave samples during acute or convalescent COVID-19. Nucleic acid was either cDNA or gDNA, and it came from T cells, B-cell-depleted T cells, or PBMCs.

Authors' data handling: Amplified reference gene primers provided the basis for estimating nucleated cell counts. Repertoires were generated with immunoSEQ multiplex PCR, while TCRdb's copy carries only in-frame clones and drops some. That table gives V, J and clone size, and the DNA gave D and trimming. This sample yields approximately 86,000 clones, of which just under 85% are seen a single time; 3% to 4% belongs to the top ten. The sequencing sample was made of peripheral blood. The sequence was collected from a man in his fifties with acute or convalescent COVID-19.

CDR3 protein: CASSIDPRRRTSTDTQYF. As DNA, the CDR3 is TGTGCCAGTAGTATAGATCCACGGAGACGGACTAGCACAGATACGCAGTATTTT. The rearrangement links TRBV19 to TRBJ2-3; D may be TRBD2 (5 bases). This CDR3 spans 18 amino acids. V lost 0 bases and J 0 bases, leaving 16 bases between the germline ends. The germline CDR1 and CDR2 sequences are LNHDA and SQIVND (reference sequence).